This paragraph reports one T cell receptor beta chain. This sample is part of a study of CD8 T cells in Susac syndrome. TEMRA cells were FACS-enriched, while CD8+ and CD4+ T cells were negatively isolated. This CDR3 is built from 14 residues. CDR1 is MDHEN and CDR2 is SYDVKM in the germline V gene. After removal of 5 bases from V and 4 bases from J, the junction contained 6 bases not matched to a gene. RNA was extracted with the RNeasy kit, and a quantity of roughly 0.5 to 1 ug was reverse transcribed using random hexamers. The immunoSEQ assay covered 54 Vbeta and 13 Jbeta segments for CDR3. One entry per CDR3 protein results from TCRdb running MiXCR on the immunoSEQ multiplex PCR reads. The table records tens of thousands of distinct CDR3 sequences, 93% of them present only once.

The receptor comes from a human donor with multiple sclerosis. Input material: CD8+ T cells from PBMCs. The gene calls are TRBV28 and TRBJ1-2; 8 bases line up with TRBD1. CDR3 in DNA: TGTGCCAGCAGTGGTAGGACAGGGACCTATGGCTACACCTTC. Amino acid sequence: CASSGRTGTYGYTF.